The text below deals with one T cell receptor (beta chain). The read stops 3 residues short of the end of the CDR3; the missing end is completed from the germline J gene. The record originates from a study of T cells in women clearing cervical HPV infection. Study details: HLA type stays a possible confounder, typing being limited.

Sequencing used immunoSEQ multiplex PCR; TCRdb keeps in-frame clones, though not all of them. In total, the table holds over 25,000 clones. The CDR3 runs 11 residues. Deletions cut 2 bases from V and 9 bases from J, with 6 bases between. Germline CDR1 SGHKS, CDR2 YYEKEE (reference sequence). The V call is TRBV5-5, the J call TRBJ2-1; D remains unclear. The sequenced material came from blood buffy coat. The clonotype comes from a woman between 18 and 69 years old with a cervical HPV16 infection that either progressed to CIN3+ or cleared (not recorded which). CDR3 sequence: CASSLLSEQFF. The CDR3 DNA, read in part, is TGTGCCAGCAGCTTACTAAGTGAG.